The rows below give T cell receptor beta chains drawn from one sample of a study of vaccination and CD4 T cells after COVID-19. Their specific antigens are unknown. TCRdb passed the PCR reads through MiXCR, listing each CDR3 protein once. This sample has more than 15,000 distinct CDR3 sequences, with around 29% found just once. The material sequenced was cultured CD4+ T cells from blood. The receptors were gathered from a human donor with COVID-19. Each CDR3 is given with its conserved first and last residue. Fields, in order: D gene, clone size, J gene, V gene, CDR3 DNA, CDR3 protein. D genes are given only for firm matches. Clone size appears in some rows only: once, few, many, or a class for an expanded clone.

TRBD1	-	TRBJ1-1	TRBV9	TGTGCCAGCAGCGCCGGGACAGGTTTAGAAGCTTTCTTT	CASSAGTGLEAFF
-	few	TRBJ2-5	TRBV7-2	TGTGCCAGCGTTCTTATAGAGACCCAGTACTTC	CASVLIETQYF
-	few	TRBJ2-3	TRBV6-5	TGTGCCAGCAGTTACGTCGGCCAGCGGCAGTATTTT	CASSYVGQRQYF
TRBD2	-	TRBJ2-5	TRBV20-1	TGCAGTGCTAGCCCTAGCGGGCCCCAAGAGACCCAGTACTTC	CSASPSGPQETQYF
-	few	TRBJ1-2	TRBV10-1	TGCGCCACCCCCGGTGGGGCGGGGACCTATGGCTACACCTTC	CATPGGAGTYGYTF
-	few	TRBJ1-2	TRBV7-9	TGTGCCAGCAGCTTTGGCTCTAACTATGGCTACACCTTC	CASSFGSNYGYTF
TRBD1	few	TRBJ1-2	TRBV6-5	TGTGCCAGCAGTTCGACAGGGGATACCTATGGCTACACCTTC	CASSSTGDTYGYTF
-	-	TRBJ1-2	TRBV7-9	TGTGCCAGCAGCCCGCGGACGGCGGTCGGTGGCTACACCTTC	CASSPRTAVGGYTF
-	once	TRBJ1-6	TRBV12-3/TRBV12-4	TGTGCCAGCAGTTTCGTCGAAAATAATTCACCCCTCCACTTT	CASSFVENNSPLHF
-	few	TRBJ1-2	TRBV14	TGTGCCAGCAGCCCCCCCAGCAGGGGTGCCTATGGCTACACCTTC	CASSPPSRGAYGYTF
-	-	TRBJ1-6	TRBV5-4	TGTGCCAGCAGCCCCGACAGAAATTCACCCCTCCACTTT	CASSPDRNSPLHF
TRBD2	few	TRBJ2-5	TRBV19	TGTGCCAGTAGTGGGGGACTAGCGGAAGAGACCCAGTACTTC	CASSGGLAEETQYF
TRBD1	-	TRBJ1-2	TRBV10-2	TGCGCCAGCAGTGCGTCGACAGGGACTGGCTACACCTTC	CASSASTGTGYTF
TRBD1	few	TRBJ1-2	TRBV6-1	TGTGCCAGCAGTGACACCGGGACAGGGGGCCGTGGCTACACCTTC	CASSDTGTGGRGYTF
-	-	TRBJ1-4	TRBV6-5	TGTGCCAGCAGTTACTCGATGGGGAGGGAAAAACTGTTTTTT	CASSYSMGREKLFF
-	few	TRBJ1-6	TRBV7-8	TGTGCCAGCAGCTTAGAACTGGCGAATTCACCCCTCCACTTT	CASSLELANSPLHF
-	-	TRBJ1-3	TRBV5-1	TGCGCCAGCAGCTTGGGGCAGGCTGGAAACACCATATATTTT	CASSLGQAGNTIYF
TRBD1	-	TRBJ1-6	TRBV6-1	TGTGCCAGCACCCAGACAGGGCTTAATTCACCCCTCCACTTT	CASTQTGLNSPLHF
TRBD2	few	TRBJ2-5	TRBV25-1	TGTGCCAGCAGTGGCTGGACTAGCCTCAGAGAGACCCAGTACTTC	CASSGWTSLRETQYF
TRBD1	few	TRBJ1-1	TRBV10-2	TGCGCCAGCAGTGAGTCCCAGGGGGCGAGAAACACTGAAGCTTTCTTT	CASSESQGARNTEAFF
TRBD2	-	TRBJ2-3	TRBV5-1	TGCGCCAGCAGCTTGGTGCCTAGCGGGGGGTTGGATACGCAGTATTTT	CASSLVPSGGLDTQYF
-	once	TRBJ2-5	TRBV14	TGTGCCAGCAGCCAAGCCCTGACAGGCCGGCGGGGATCGGCCCAGTACTTC	CASSQALTGRRGSAQYF
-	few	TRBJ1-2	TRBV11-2	TGTGCCAGCAGCTTAGGAAACGGGAACTATGGCTACACCTTC	CASSLGNGNYGYTF
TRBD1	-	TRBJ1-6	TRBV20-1	TGCAGTGCTAGAGATTTTACAGGGGCGGGCCGCCACTTT	CSARDFTGAGRHF
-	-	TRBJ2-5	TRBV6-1	TGTGCCAGCAGCCAAACCCAGGGAGGTGAGACCCAGTACTTC	CASSQTQGGETQYF
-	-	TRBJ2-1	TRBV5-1	TGCGCCAGCAGCTTGGCCAGCTACAATGAGCAGTTCTTC	CASSLASYNEQFF
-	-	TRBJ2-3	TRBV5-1	TGCGCCAGCAGTAACGGGACATCTAGCACAGATACGCAGTATTTT	CASSNGTSSTDTQYF
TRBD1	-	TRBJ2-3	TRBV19	TGTGCCAGTAGTAGCAGAATAAAGACAGGGTCGACAGATACGCAGTATTTT	CASSSRIKTGSTDTQYF
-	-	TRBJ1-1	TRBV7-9	TGTGCCAGCAGCCCGAGCGGGTGGGGAACTGAAGCTTTCTTT	CASSPSGWGTEAFF
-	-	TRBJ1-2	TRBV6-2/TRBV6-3	TGTGCCAGCAAGCCGAACAGGAGAAACTATGGCTACACCTTC	CASKPNRRNYGYTF
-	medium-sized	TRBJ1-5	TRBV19	TGTGCCAGTAGGGACAGTCTCAATCAGCCCCAGCATTTT	CASRDSLNQPQHF
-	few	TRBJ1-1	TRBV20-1	TGCAGTGCTAGAGCCCCACAGGGCTGGGACACTGAAGCTTTCTTT	CSARAPQGWDTEAFF
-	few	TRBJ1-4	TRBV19	TGTGCCAGTAGTGCAACCGGACTCGGTGGTGAAAAACTGTTTTTT	CASSATGLGGEKLFF
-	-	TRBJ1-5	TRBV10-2	TGCGCCAGTTCCGACGGGACATCTCCCCTCTACCTCCATTTT	CASSDGTSPLYLHF
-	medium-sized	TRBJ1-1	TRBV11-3	TGTGCCAGCAGCTTGAACACTTATGAAGCTTTCTTT	CASSLNTYEAFF
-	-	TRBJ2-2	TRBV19	TGTGCCAGTAGTCCCAGGGCAGCTTACGGGGAGCTGTTTTTT	CASSPRAAYGELFF
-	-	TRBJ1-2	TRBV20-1	TGCGGGGGGTGGCGGGGGAACTATGGCTACACCTTC	CGGWRGNYGYTF
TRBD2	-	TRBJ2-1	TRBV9	TGTGCCAGCAGCGTAGGGACTAGCGGGGGCTCTGAGCAGTTCTTC	CASSVGTSGGSEQFF
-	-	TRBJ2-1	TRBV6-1	TGTGCCAGCAGTGTGCGGGGCCAGGGATCCTACAATGAGCAGTTCTTC	CASSVRGQGSYNEQFF
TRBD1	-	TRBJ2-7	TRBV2	TGTGCCAGCAGTGAGAAGACAGGGGACTACGAGCAGTACTTC	CASSEKTGDYEQYF
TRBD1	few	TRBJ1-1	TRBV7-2	TGTGCCAGCACCAAAGGGGCCGGGACAGTGAACACTGAAGCTTTCTTT	CASTKGAGTVNTEAFF
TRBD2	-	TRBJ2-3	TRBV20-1	TGCAGTGCTAGATCGCTAGCGGGGGGGCCTGATACGCAGTATTTT	CSARSLAGGPDTQYF
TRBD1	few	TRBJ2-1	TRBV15	TGTGCCACCAGCAGAGTTTACGGGACAGGGGACTACAATGAGCAGTTCTTC	CATSRVYGTGDYNEQFF
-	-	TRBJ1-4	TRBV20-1	TGCAGTGCTAGCGACGCCCGACATGTTCCGAAACTGTTTTTT	CSASDARHVPKLFF
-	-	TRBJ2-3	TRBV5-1	TGCGCCAGCAGCATGCAATGGGGAGATACGCAGTATTTT	CASSMQWGDTQYF
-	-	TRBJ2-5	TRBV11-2	TGTGCCAGCAGCAAGAGAGTTGGGGGGTACCAAGAGACCCAGTACTTC	CASSKRVGGYQETQYF
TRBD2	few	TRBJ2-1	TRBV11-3	TGTGCCAGCAGCTTAGATCTAAGCGGGGGTTTATACAATGAGCAGTTCTTC	CASSLDLSGGLYNEQFF
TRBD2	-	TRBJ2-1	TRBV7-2	TGTGCCAGCAGCTCTCTAGCGGGGCGTAACTACAATGAGCAGTTCTTC	CASSSLAGRNYNEQFF
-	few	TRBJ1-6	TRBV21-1	TGTGCCAGCAGCAAAGGGCACAGGGGAGGTTCACCCCTCCACTTT	CASSKGHRGGSPLHF
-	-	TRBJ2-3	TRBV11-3	TGTGCCAGCAGCTTAGATGGGTTTACGCAGTATTTT	CASSLDGFTQYF
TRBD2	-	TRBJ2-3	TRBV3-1	TGTGCCAGCAGCCAAACGGGGGGGCTCGGGTATACGCAGTATTTT	CASSQTGGLGYTQYF
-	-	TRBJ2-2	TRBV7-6	TGTGCCAGCAGCTTAGTGGGGCAGGGTTTGAACACCGGGGAGCTGTTTTTT	CASSLVGQGLNTGELFF
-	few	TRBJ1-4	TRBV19	TGTGCCAGTAGAACCAATGAAAAACTGTTTTTT	CASRTNEKLFF
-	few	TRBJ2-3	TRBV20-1	TGCAGTGCTAGAGGAACACAAGGGGCTACAGATACGCAGTATTTT	CSARGTQGATDTQYF
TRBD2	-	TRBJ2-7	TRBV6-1	TGTGCCAGCACCCGCCGGACTAGCGGGGGTTCCTACGAGCAGTACTTC	CASTRRTSGGSYEQYF